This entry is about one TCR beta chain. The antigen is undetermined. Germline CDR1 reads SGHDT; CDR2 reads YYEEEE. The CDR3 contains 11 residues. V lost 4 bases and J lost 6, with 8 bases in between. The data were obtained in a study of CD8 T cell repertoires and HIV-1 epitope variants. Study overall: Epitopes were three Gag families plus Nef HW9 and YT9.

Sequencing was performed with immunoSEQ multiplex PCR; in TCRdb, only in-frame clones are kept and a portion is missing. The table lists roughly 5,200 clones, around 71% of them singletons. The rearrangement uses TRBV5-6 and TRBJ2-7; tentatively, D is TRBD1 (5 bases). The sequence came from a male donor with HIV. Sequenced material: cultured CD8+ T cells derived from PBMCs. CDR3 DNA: TGTGCCAGCAGCGAGCAGGGCGAGCAGTACTTC. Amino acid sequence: CASSEQGEQYF.